One sample yielded the 2 T cell receptor beta chains listed below, sequenced in a study of blood T cell repertoires in COVID-19. Sequencing was performed with immunoSEQ multiplex PCR; in TCRdb, only in-frame clones are kept and a portion is missing. The data hold 380,000 or so clones, with 88% observed a single time. Material: PBMCs or T cells enriched from blood (not recorded which). All receptors come from a woman between 25 and 40 years old with acute COVID-19.

The chain combines TRBV6-6 with TRBJ2-7; 9 bases match TRBD1. Per the germline V gene, CDR1 is MNHNY and CDR2 is SVGAGI (reference sequence). After removal of 0 bases from V and 6 bases from J, the junction contained 6 bases not matched to a gene. The CDR3 sequence is 15 residues long. The DNA for the CDR3 is TGTGCCAGCAGTTACTCGAACCTGGACAGGGGCGAGCAGTACTTC. This translates into CASSYSNLDRGEQYF.

The J gene is TRBJ2-1, the V gene TRBV5-1; D is unclear. The V and J ends lost 3 bases and 0 bases respectively, with 10 bases between them. CDR1 is SGHRS and CDR2 is YFSETQ in the germline V gene. This CDR3 contains 15 residues. The CDR3 DNA sequence: TGCGCCAGCAGCTACGAGGAAAGCTCCTACAATGAGCAGTTCTTC. It is translated as CASSYEESSYNEQFF.